A selection of T cell receptor beta chains follows, all from one sample in a study of STAT5B mutations in CD4+ large granular lymphocyte leukemia. Profiling relied on immunoSEQ multiplex PCR, and the TCRdb table lists in-frame clones only, not all of them. This sample has around 30,000 clones; less than 75% occur once, and the top ten carry roughly 2%. The sequencing input was CD4+ T cells from blood buffy coats. These receptors were taken from a human donor in good health. The CDR3 runs from the conserved cysteine through the conserved F or W. The D gene is left open where the match is weak. For some rows the clone size is stated as once, few or many, or as a class when expanded; others skip it.

d_gene,j_gene,abundance,v_gene,CDR3nt,CDR3aa
TRBD2,TRBJ2-3,-,TRBV5-4,TGTGCCAGCAGCTTGGGGTCTAGCGGGGGAAGAGATACGCAGTATTTT,CASSLGSSGGRDTQYF
TRBD2,TRBJ2-7,-,TRBV7-9,TGTGCCAGCAGCTCCCCTAGCGGGGGTTACGAGCAGTACTTC,CASSSPSGGYEQYF
-,TRBJ1-1,few,TRBV11-2,TGTGCCAGCAGCTTAAATGGAGAAGCTTTCTTT,CASSLNGEAFF
-,TRBJ2-1,once,TRBV4-1,TGCGCCAGCAGCCGATTGGTTTTCGTCGGTGAGCAGTTCTTC,CASSRLVFVGEQFF
TRBD2,TRBJ2-5,-,TRBV30,TGTGCCCGAGACTCGGGGGCGGGGGGGTACCAAGAGACCCAGTACTTC,CARDSGAGGYQETQYF
TRBD1,TRBJ2-4,-,TRBV5-8,TGTGCCAGCAGCTTGGGGACAGGGGGTCGCATTCAGTACTTC,CASSLGTGGRIQYF
TRBD2,TRBJ2-4,-,TRBV10-3,TGTGCCGTCTCTGTAAGCGGGGGCTTAGCCAAAAACATTCAGTACTTC,CAVSVSGGLAKNIQYF
-,TRBJ1-2,few,TRBV6-1,TGTGCCAGCAGTGTCATGACAGACTATGGCTACACCTTC,CASSVMTDYGYTF
TRBD2,TRBJ2-5,few,TRBV9,TGTGCCAGCAGCGTGACTAGCAGCCAAGAGACCCAGTACTTC,CASSVTSSQETQYF
-,TRBJ2-7,-,TRBV19,TGTGCCAGTAGTATAACCAAAAACTCCTACGAGCAGTACTTC,CASSITKNSYEQYF
TRBD1,TRBJ1-4,few,TRBV7-9,TGTGCCAGCAGCCGAATGACAGGGGGAGCGGAAAAACTGTTTTTT,CASSRMTGGAEKLFF
TRBD1,TRBJ1-2,-,TRBV5-1,TGCGCCAGCAGCTTGGTAGGCAGGGGGCGATTTTCCTATGGCTACACCTTC,CASSLVGRGRFSYGYTF
TRBD2,TRBJ2-1,-,TRBV5-1,TGCGCCAGCAGCCCCTTGGGACTAGCCACCAATGAGCAGTTCTTC,CASSPLGLATNEQFF
TRBD1,TRBJ2-2,once,TRBV10-3,TGTGCCATCAGGCCGACAGGGGCGAAGGGCGGGGAGCTGTTTTTT,CAIRPTGAKGGELFF
-,TRBJ2-5,-,TRBV9,TGTGCCAGCAGCGTAGGATTGGGGGGCGGGGAGACCCAGTACTTC,CASSVGLGGGETQYF
TRBD1,TRBJ2-2,-,TRBV7-6,TGTGCCAGCAGCCGTGGTTACAGGGGTACCACCGGGGAGCTGTTTTTT,CASSRGYRGTTGELFF
-,TRBJ2-7,-,TRBV27,TGTGCCAGCACCCCGACCGGGACCACAGAATACGAGCAGTACTTC,CASTPTGTTEYEQYF
-,TRBJ2-7,-,TRBV18,TGTGCCAGCTCCCCCCAGACAGGATCCTTCTACGAGCAGTACTTC,CASSPQTGSFYEQYF
-,TRBJ2-7,-,TRBV7-2,TGTGCCAGCTCATTAGGGGGGGTCGGCTCCTACGAGCAGTACTTC,CASSLGGVGSYEQYF
-,TRBJ2-7,-,TRBV5-8,TGTGCCAGCAGCCCCAGGGAGAGCTCCTACGAGCAGTACTTC,CASSPRESSYEQYF
-,TRBJ1-1,-,TRBV28,TGTGCCAGCAGCTCCGGATTTTCGGGCCTCACTGAAGCTTTCTTT,CASSSGFSGLTEAFF
TRBD2,TRBJ2-5,-,TRBV4-2,TGTGCCAGCAGCCAAGGTTTAGAGGCTAGCGGGGGGCCAAGGTTTGAGACCCAGTACTTC,CASSQGLEASGGPRFETQYF
-,TRBJ1-1,once,TRBV19,TGTGCCAGTAGTGTACCGGGATCGGAAGCTTTCTTT,CASSVPGSEAFF
-,TRBJ1-1,-,TRBV11-2,TGTGCCAGCAGCTTAGCGGGGGGCCGCAGTATGAACACTGAAGCTTTCTTT,CASSLAGGRSMNTEAFF
-,TRBJ2-4,-,TRBV4-3,TGCGCCAGCAGCCAAGATATCTTAGCCGGCAAAAACATTCAGTACTTC,CASSQDILAGKNIQYF
-,TRBJ1-5,-,TRBV5-6,TGTGCCAGCAGCCGTACGGGACCCCCCCTTCAGCCCCAGCATTTT,CASSRTGPPLQPQHF
-,TRBJ1-2,few,TRBV6-1,TGTGCCAGCAGTGACGAGAGTCGGGAGAGGGACTATGGCTACACCTTC,CASSDESRERDYGYTF
TRBD1,TRBJ1-2,-,TRBV19,TGTGCCAGTAGTGAGGACAGGGGAGGCTATGGCTACACCTTC,CASSEDRGGYGYTF
-,TRBJ1-3,few,TRBV7-2,TGTGCCAGCAGCCCGAGAAACTCTGGAAACACCATATATTTT,CASSPRNSGNTIYF
-,TRBJ2-5,-,TRBV4-3,TGCGCCAGCAGCCAAGAATGGAGGCAGTGGGGGCAAGAGACCCAGTACTTC,CASSQEWRQWGQETQYF
-,TRBJ1-1,-,TRBV19,TGTGCCACCACCCGCCCCTCAGGGGATCTTAGTGAAGCTTTCTTT,CATTRPSGDLSEAFF
TRBD1,TRBJ2-3,-,TRBV5-1,TGCGCCAGCAGCCTAGGACAGGGAATTGGTACAGATACGCAGTATTTT,CASSLGQGIGTDTQYF
TRBD1,TRBJ1-5,-,TRBV2,TGTGCCAGCACCAGTCAGGGGGCAGGTCAGCCCCAGCATTTT,CASTSQGAGQPQHF
TRBD2,TRBJ2-3,-,TRBV7-2,TGTGCCAGCAGCTTAGGACTAGCGGGAGATACGCAGTATTTT,CASSLGLAGDTQYF
TRBD1,TRBJ2-7,-,TRBV25-1,TGTGCCAGCAGTGAATTTGCAGGGGGCGGCTACGAGCAGTACTTC,CASSEFAGGGYEQYF
-,TRBJ2-2,-,TRBV4-1,TGCGCCAGCAGCCAACGTGGGGGGGGCCCGCACACCGGGGAGCTGTTTTTT,CASSQRGGGPHTGELFF
TRBD1,TRBJ1-1,-,TRBV7-2,TGTGCCAGCAGCACCGGGACAGGGGGAATCGGGAGGAACACTGAAGCTTTCTTT,CASSTGTGGIGRNTEAFF
-,TRBJ2-5,-,TRBV5-1,TGCGCCAGCAGCTTTGGAACAGGCCAAGAGACCCAGTACTTC,CASSFGTGQETQYF
TRBD1,TRBJ1-2,few,TRBV4-1,TGCGCCAGCAGCCAAGGTCCCGGGACAGGATATGGCTACACCTTC,CASSQGPGTGYGYTF
-,TRBJ2-5,-,TRBV7-9,TGTGCCAGCAGCCAGTTGACAGGCTTGGAGACCCAGTACTTC,CASSQLTGLETQYF
-,TRBJ2-3,-,TRBV18,TGTGCCAGCTCACCACTCCAGAGGACCCGCACAGATACGCAGTATTTT,CASSPLQRTRTDTQYF
-,TRBJ2-7,-,TRBV7-2,TGTGCCAGCAGCGCGTCCCCCTCCTACGAGCAGTACTTC,CASSASPSYEQYF
-,TRBJ1-1,-,TRBV18,TGTGCCAGCTCAATAGGGGCAGGGATGTGGACTGAAGCTTTCTTT,CASSIGAGMWTEAFF
-,TRBJ2-7,-,TRBV6-5,TGTGCCAGCAGTCGCAGAGAAGGCGAGCAGTACTTC,CASSRREGEQYF
TRBD1,TRBJ2-7,-,TRBV6-5,TGTGCCAGCACCCAGCGCCCCGGGACAGCCTACGAGCAGTACTTC,CASTQRPGTAYEQYF
TRBD2,TRBJ2-7,-,TRBV15,TGTGCCACCAGCAATTCGGGACTAGCACTCGAGCAGTACTTC,CATSNSGLALEQYF
-,TRBJ1-3,-,TRBV5-6,TGTGCCAGCAGCTTGCTGGGGGGAAACACCATATATTTT,CASSLLGGNTIYF
TRBD1,TRBJ1-2,once,TRBV28,TGTGCCAGCTGGGACAGGGGGCACGGCTATGGCTACACCTTC,CASWDRGHGYGYTF
TRBD1,TRBJ1-1,-,TRBV6-6,TGTGCCAGCAGTCGGGGACAGGGCGGTGAAGCTTTCTTT,CASSRGQGGEAFF
-,TRBJ1-5,-,TRBV2,TGTGCCAGCGAGCAGGGGCGTTATAGCAATCAGCCCCAGCATTTT,CASEQGRYSNQPQHF
TRBD1,TRBJ1-2,-,TRBV11-2,TGTGCCAGCAGCCGACCCGACAGGGGGCGCAAAGGCTACACCTTC,CASSRPDRGRKGYTF
TRBD2,TRBJ2-3,once,TRBV7-2,TGTGCCAGCAGCTTGGTGTCTAGCGGGGGCCACACAGATACGCAGTATTTT,CASSLVSSGGHTDTQYF
TRBD1,TRBJ2-7,-,TRBV7-9,TGTGCCAGCAGCCCGACAGGGTTCGAGCAGTACTTC,CASSPTGFEQYF
-,TRBJ2-1,-,TRBV5-1,TGCGCCAGCAGCTCTAGCGTCCTCAGAACCAATGAGCAGTTCTTC,CASSSSVLRTNEQFF
-,TRBJ2-7,once,TRBV6-1,TGTGCCAGCAGACCGACAGGAAACTACGAGCAGTACTTC,CASRPTGNYEQYF
-,TRBJ2-1,-,TRBV18,TGTGCCAGCTCACCGAATCTGGCCCCGAATGAGCAGTTCTTC,CASSPNLAPNEQFF
-,TRBJ2-4,-,TRBV6-5,TGTGCCAGCAGTTACGAACAGGGAGTGGGAAACATTCAGTACTTC,CASSYEQGVGNIQYF
TRBD1,TRBJ1-2,-,TRBV15,TGTGCCACCAGCCCGGGACAGACTAACTATGGCTACACCTTC,CATSPGQTNYGYTF
TRBD1,TRBJ1-5,few,TRBV19,TGTGCCAGTAGTCCAACAGGGGGCGAACAGCCCCAGCATTTT,CASSPTGGEQPQHF
TRBD2,TRBJ2-3,-,TRBV5-1,TGCGCCAGCAGCTTCTCTAGCGGGGGGATAGATACGCAGTATTTT,CASSFSSGGIDTQYF